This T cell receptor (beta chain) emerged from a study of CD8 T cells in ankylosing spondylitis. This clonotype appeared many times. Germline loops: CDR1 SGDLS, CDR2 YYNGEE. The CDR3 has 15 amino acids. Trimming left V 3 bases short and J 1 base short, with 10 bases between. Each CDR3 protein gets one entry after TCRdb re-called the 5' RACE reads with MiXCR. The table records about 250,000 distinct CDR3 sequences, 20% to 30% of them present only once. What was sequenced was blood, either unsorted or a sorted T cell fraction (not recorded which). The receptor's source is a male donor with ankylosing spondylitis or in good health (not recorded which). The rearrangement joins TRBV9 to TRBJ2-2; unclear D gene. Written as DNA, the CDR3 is TGTGCCAGCAGCGGAACGATATGGAACACCGGGGAGCTGTTTTTT. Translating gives CASSGTIWNTGELFF.